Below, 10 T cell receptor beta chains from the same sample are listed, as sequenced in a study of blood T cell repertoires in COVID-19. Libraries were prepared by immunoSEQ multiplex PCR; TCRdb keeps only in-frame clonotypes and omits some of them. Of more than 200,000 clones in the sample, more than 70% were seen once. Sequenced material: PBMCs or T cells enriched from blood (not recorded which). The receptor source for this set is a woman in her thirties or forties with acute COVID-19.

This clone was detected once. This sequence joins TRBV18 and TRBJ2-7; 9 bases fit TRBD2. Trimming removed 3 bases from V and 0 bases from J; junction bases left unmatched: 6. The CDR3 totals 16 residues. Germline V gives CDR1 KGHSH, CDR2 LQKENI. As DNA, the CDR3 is TGTGCCAGCTCACCGGTCGCTAGCGGGATCTCCTACGAGCAGTACTTC. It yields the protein CASSPVASGISYEQYF.

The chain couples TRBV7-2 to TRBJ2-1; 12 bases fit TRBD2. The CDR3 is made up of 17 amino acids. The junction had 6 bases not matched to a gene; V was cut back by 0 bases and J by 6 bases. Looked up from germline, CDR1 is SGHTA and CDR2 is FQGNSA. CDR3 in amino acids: CASSLASSGGALNEQFF. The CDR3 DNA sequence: TGTGCCAGCAGCTTAGCGTCTAGCGGGGGGGCCCTCAATGAGCAGTTCTTC.

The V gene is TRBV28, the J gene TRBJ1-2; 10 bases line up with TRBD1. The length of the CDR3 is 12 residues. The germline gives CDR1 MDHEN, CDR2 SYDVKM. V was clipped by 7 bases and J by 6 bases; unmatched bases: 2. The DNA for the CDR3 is TGTGCCAGCACCGGGACAGGGGATGGCTACACCTTC. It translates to CASTGTGDGYTF.

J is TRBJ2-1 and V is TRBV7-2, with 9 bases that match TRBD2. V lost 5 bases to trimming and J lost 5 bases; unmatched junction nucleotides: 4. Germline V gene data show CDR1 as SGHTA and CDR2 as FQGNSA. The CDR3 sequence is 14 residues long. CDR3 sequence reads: CASSPIAGDNEQFF. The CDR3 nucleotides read TGTGCCAGCAGCCCTATAGCGGGAGACAATGAGCAGTTCTTC.

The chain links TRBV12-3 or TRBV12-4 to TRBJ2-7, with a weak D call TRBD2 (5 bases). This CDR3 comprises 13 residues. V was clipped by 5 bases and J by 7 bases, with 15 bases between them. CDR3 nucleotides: TGTGCCAGCAGTCTACGGACGCGGACTGAGCAGTACTTC. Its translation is CASSLRTRTEQYF.

Here the CDR3 reads CASSPSQADTQYF. DNA of the CDR3: TGTGCCAGCAGCCCATCCCAGGCGGATACGCAGTATTTT. The V and J genes are TRBV5-4 and TRBJ2-3; D is unclear. The CDR3 is 13 amino acids. The germline CDR1 and CDR2 sequences are SGHNT and YYREEE (reference sequence). V shed 4 bases and J shed 6 bases, with 12 bases lying between them. The full variable domain, with the rest looked up from reference TRBV5-4 and TRBJ2-3, is ETGVTQSPTHLIKTRGQQVTLRCSSQSGHNTVSWYQQALGQGPQFIFQYYREEENGRGNFPPRFSGLQFPNYSSELNVNALELDDSALYLCASSPSQADTQYFGPGTRLTVL.

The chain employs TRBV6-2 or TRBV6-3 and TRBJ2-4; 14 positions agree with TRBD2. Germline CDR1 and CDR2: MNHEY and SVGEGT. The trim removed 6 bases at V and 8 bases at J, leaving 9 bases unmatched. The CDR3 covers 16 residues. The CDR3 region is CASSSTSGRGVDIQYF. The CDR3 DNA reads TGTGCCAGCAGCTCGACTAGCGGGAGGGGGGTAGACATTCAGTACTTC.

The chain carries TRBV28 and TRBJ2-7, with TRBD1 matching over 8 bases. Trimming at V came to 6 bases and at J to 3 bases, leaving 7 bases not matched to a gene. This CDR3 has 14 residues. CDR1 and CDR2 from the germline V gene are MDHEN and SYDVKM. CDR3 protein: CASSGTGGLYEQYF. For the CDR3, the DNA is TGTGCCAGCAGCGGGACAGGCGGGCTCTACGAGCAGTACTTC.

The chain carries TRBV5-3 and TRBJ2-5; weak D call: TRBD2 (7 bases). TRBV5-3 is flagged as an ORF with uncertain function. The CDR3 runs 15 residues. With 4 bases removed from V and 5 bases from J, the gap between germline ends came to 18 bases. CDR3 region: CARSHPWGGPETQYF. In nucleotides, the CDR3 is TGTGCCAGAAGCCACCCTTGGGGGGGGCCGGAGACCCAGTACTTC.

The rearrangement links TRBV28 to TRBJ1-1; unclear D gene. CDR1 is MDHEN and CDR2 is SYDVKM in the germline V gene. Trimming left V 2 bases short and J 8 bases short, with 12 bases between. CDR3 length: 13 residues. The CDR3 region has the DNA TGTGCCAGCAGTTTAACGGTGGGCTTGGAAGCTTTCTTT. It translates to CASSLTVGLEAFF.